This T cell receptor beta chain was retrieved from a study of blood T cell repertoires in COVID-19. Study background: The cDNA or gDNA used as material had been derived from T cells, B-cell-depleted T cells, or PBMCs.

The CDR3 is 18 residues long. V was trimmed by 6 bases and J by 4 bases, leaving 25 bases between them. Germline assignment: CDR1 MNHEY and CDR2 SMNVEV (reference sequence). The assay was immunoSEQ multiplex PCR, and TCRdb's table has in-frame clones only and misses some. This table has 300,000 or so clones, 80% to 90% appearing once. Sequenced sample: PBMCs or T cells enriched from blood (not recorded which). The chain carries TRBV27 and TRBJ2-1, with D possibly being TRBD1 (6 bases). The receptor was isolated from a woman aged 40-49 years with acute COVID-19. DNA of the CDR3: TGTGCCAGCAGAAAAAGAGGGACATCCACAAGTTTTTACAATGAGCAGTTCTTC. Its translation: CASRKRGTSTSFYNEQFF.